The 9 T cell receptor beta chains below were found in one sample sequenced in a study of T cells of healthy individuals (dated by TCRdb to the late 2010s). Library creation used 5' RACE. Reads for this sample came from an Illumina MiSeq. TCRdb trimmed public reads at Q25 via fastp, called clones via MiXCR and kept in-frame beta chains. CDR3 protein sequences are deduplicated, and each keeps its most common genes and DNA. The sample table shows 35,000 to 45,000 distinct CDR3 sequences, and about 4.5% are seen once. The ten largest clones add up to about 10% of the sample. These receptors all come from a human donor in good health.

This chain uses TRBV6-2 or TRBV6-3 with TRBJ2-7; 8 bases are a match to TRBD1. With 6 bases clipped from V and 3 bases from J, the junction kept 22 bases outside the gene matches. Germline V lookup: CDR1 MNHEY, CDR2 SVGEGT. The length of the CDR3 is 19 residues. Here the CDR3 reads CASSSPPGQELLRGYEQYF. DNA for the CDR3: TGTGCCAGCAGCTCACCTCCGGGACAGGAACTCCTACGGGGCTACGAGCAGTACTTC.

This clonotype was counted many times. This rearrangement joins TRBV10-2 to TRBJ1-1; TRBD1 is a possible D gene (5 bases). The V gene's germline CDR1 is WSHSY and CDR2 SAAADI. Trimming stripped 10 bases from V and 1 base from J, with 13 bases between. CDR3 length: 13 residues. CDR3 region: CATNRGENTEAFF. The CDR3 DNA reads TGCGCCACGAATCGGGGCGAGAACACTGAAGCTTTCTTT.

The sample holds many counts of this clonotype. The V gene is TRBV24-1, the J gene TRBJ2-7, with 11 positions matching TRBD2. V shed 5 bases, J shed 5 bases, and the junction held 10 bases outside the gene matches. CDR1 is KGHDR and CDR2 is SFDVKD in the germline V gene. This CDR3 has 16 residues. CDR3 sequence: CATSGGLADGGDEQYF. CDR3 sequence (DNA): TGTGCCACCAGTGGGGGACTAGCGGACGGGGGCGACGAGCAGTACTTC.

This clonotype came up a few times. The CDR3 here is CSAHRGDTEAFF. The CDR3 DNA reads TGCAGTGCCCACAGGGGTGACACTGAAGCTTTCTTT. The V and J genes are TRBV20-1 and TRBJ1-1, with TRBD1 matching 7 bases. The V and J ends lost 6 bases and 3 bases, in that order; junction bases with no gene match: 4. The CDR3 runs 12 residues. Germline values: CDR1 DFQATT, CDR2 SNEGSKA (reference sequence).

This clonotype occurred many times. The chain couples TRBV18 to TRBJ2-7; 7 nucleotides agree with TRBD1. CDR3 length equals 13 residues. Germline values: CDR1 KGHSH, CDR2 LQKENI. V was pared by 2 bases and J by 7 bases, with 5 bases of the junction left unmatched. The DNA for the CDR3 is TGTGCCAGCTCACCAGACAGGGCTGGAGAGCAGTACTTC. Residues: CASSPDRAGEQYF.

This clonotype has more than one count but fewer than ten. One junction end does not reproduce the germline sequence, and a read error may be involved. This sequence joins TRBV6-5 and TRBJ1-4, with D unresolved. The CDR3 consists of 15 residues. Looked up from germline, CDR1 is MNHEY and CDR2 is SVGAGI. Written as DNA, the CDR3 is TGTGCCAGCAGTAACTCCCTGCCCCGGCGTGAAAAACTGTTTTTT. It translates to CASSNSLPRREKLFF.

The chain uses TRBV3-1 and TRBJ2-7, with D possibly matching TRBD2 (5 bases). The CDR3 loop spans 14 amino acids. V shed 0 bases and J shed 2 bases, with 8 bases lying between them. Germline V lookup: CDR1 LGHDT, CDR2 YNNKEL (reference sequence). In DNA, the CDR3 is TGTGCCAGCAGCCAAGAACCGGGAACCTACGAGCAGTACTTC. Translating gives CASSQEPGTYEQYF.

This clonotype occurred a few times. Here the CDR3 DNA reads TGTGCCAGCAGCTCCCGGGACTACGAGCAGTACTTC. Translation gives CASSSRDYEQYF. The chain couples TRBV9 to TRBJ2-7, with D perhaps TRBD2 (5 bases). The CDR3 sequence is 12 residues long. Trimming took off 4 bases at V and 3 bases at J, with 8 bases between the two ends. Per germline, CDR1 SGDLS and CDR2 YYNGEE.

Worth noting for this clonotype: It may be a read error: a sequence one base away is much more abundant. The chain recombines TRBV4-2 with TRBJ2-7; D is perhaps TRBD2 (6 bases). Germline V gene lookup returns CDR1 LGHNA and CDR2 YNFKEQ. The CDR3 covers 16 residues. CDR3 bases: TGTGTCAGCAGCCAAGTCCCTTTAGCGGAGGCCTACGAGCAGTACTTC. Translation gives CVSSQVPLAEAYEQYF.